This T cell receptor beta chain was sequenced for a study of cytomegalovirus exposure and HLA in healthy donors. Whole-study results and caveats: Most TCR beta V segments were productive about 90% or about 30% of the time in an earlier analysis. Reports indicated that the classifier achieved high specificity and sensitivity in diagnosing cytomegalovirus status.

The CDR3 contains 17 residues. Trimming removed 4 bases at V and 1 base at J, with 19 bases between. Germline V gene lookup returns CDR1 KGHSH and CDR2 LQKENI. The PCR employed 60 Vbeta primers together with 13 Jbeta primers. Generated by immunoSEQ multiplex PCR, the TCRdb table keeps only in-frame clones and is missing some. The sample table sets out about 160,000 clones. To note about this clone: Its antigen is unknown.

This chain uses TRBV18 with TRBJ2-5, with a possible D match to TRBD1 (6 bases). The sequenced material came from PBMCs. The origin of this receptor is a young man in good health and CMV-seronegative. Here the CDR3 reads CASSQRDNLLFQETQYF. The DNA of the CDR3 is TGTGCCAGCTCACAAAGGGACAACCTGTTATTCCAAGAGACCCAGTACTTC.